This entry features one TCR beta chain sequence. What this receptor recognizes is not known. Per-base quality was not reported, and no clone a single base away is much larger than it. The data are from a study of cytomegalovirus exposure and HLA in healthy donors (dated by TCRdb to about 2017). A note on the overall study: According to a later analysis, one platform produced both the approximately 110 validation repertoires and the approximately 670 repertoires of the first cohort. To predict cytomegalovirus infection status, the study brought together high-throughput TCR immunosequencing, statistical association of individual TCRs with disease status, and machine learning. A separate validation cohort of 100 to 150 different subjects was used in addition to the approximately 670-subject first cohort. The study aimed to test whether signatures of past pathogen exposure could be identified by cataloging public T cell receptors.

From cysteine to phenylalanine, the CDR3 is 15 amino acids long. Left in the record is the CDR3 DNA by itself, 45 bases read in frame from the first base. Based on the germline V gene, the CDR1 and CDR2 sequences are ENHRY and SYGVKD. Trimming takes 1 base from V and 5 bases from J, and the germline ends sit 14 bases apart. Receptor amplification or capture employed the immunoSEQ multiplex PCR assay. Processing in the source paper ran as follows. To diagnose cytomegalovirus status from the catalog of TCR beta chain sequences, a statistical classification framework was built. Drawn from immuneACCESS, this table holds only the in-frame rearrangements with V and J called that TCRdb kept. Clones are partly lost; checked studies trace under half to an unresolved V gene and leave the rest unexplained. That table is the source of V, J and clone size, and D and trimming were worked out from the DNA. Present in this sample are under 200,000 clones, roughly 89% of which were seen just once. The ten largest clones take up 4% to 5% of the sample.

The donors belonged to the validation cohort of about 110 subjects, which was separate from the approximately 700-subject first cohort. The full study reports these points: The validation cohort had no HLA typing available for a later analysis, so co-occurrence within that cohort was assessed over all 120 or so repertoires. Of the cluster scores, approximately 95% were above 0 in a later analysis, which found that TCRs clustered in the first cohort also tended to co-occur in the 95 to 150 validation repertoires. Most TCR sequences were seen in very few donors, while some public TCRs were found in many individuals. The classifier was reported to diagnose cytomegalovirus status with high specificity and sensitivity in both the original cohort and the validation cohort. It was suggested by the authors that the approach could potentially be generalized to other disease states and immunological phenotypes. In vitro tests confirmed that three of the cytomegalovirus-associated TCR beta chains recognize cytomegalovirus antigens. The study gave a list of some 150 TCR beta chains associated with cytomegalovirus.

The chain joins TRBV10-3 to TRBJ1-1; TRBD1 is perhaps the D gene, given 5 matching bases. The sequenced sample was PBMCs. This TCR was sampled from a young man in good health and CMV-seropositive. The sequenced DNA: TGTGCCATCAGTGAGTTTTCCTCAGGGCTGACTGAAGCTTTCTTT. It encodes CAISEFSSGLTEAFF.